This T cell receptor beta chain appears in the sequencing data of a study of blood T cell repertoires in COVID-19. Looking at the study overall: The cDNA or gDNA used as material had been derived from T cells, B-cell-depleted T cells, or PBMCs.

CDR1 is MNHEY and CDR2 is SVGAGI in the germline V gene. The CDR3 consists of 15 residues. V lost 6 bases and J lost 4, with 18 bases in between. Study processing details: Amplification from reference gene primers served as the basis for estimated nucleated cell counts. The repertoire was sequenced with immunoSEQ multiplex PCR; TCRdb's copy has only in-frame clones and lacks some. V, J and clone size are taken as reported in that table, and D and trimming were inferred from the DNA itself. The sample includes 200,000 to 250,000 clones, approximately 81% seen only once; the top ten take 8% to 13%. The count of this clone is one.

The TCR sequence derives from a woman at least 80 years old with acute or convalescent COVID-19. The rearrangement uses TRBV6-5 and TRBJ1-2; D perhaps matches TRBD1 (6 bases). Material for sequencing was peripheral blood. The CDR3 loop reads CASRPSGGPGYGYTF. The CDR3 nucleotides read TGTGCCAGCAGGCCAAGCGGGGGCCCGGGCTATGGCTACACCTTC.